This T cell receptor (beta chain) is drawn from a study of Ad26.COV2.S vaccination and SARS-CoV-2 variants. Study at large: Donor allocation was to the COV1001 Ad26.COV2.S trial arm. Donor got 5x10^10 or 1x10^11 viral particles of Ad26.COV2.S. Study results and caveats: Placebo recipients trailed vaccine recipients in spike-specific TCR breadth.

Noted treatment: 15 to 20 received Ad26.COV2.S at low or high dose, single or two shots; 5 received placebo; per-sample allocation not given. Specimens were obtained on day 63 following the first vaccine or placebo injection. An Ad26 vector was used to express Wuhan-strain SARS-CoV-2 spike as the vaccine. A word on this clone: What it recognizes is unknown.

The assay was immunoSEQ multiplex PCR, and TCRdb's table has in-frame clones only and misses some. The table lists approximately 350,000 clones, around 86% of them singletons. The input for sequencing was peripheral blood, taken in a trial of Ad26.COV2.S vaccine versus placebo. This sequence originates from a person between 18 and 59 years old who received the Ad26.COV2.S COVID-19 vaccine or a placebo.

Written as DNA, the CDR3 is TGTGCCAGCAGTGACCCATGGACAGGCCCAGCTAACTATGGCTACACCTTC. This codes for CASSDPWTGPANYGYTF. This chain uses TRBV6-1 with TRBJ1-2; 7 bases are a match to TRBD1. J lost 0 bases, V lost 3 bases, and 10 bases had no gene match. The CDR3 is made up of 17 amino acids. The germline gives CDR1 MNHNS, CDR2 SASEGT.